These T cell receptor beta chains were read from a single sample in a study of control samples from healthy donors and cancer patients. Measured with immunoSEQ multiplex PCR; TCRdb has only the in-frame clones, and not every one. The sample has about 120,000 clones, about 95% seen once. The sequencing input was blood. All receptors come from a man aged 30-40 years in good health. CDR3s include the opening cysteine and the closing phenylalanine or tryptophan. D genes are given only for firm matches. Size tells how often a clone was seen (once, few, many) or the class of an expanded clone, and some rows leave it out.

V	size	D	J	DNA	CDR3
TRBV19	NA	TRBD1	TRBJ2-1	TGTGCCAGTAGTATAACCAGGGGGTACAATGAGCAGTTCTTC	CASSITRGYNEQFF
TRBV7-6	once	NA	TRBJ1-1	TGTGCCAGCAGCTTACAGGTGGCCACTGAAGCTTTCTTT	CASSLQVATEAFF
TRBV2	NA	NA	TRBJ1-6	TGTGCCAGCAGTGTTCCGGGGGCTAGCAATTCACCCCTCCACTTT	CASSVPGASNSPLHF
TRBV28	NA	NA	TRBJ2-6	TGTGCCAGCTTTGACGGCTCTGGGGCCAACGTCCTGACTTTC	CASFDGSGANVLTF
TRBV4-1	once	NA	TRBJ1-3	TGCGCCAGCAGCACCCCCGGGTCCTCTGGAAACACCATATATTTT	CASSTPGSSGNTIYF
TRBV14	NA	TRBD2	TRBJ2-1	TGTGCCAGCAGCCAAACGAGGGTAGCGGGTAGCTCCTACAATGAGCAGTTCTTC	CASSQTRVAGSSYNEQFF
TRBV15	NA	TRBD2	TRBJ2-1	TGTGCCACCAGCAGAGTAGCGGGCAATGAGCAGTTCTTC	CATSRVAGNEQFF
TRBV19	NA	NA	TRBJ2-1	TGTGCCAGTAGTATAGGCGGGAATGAGCAGTTCTTC	CASSIGGNEQFF
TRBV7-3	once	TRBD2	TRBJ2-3	TGTGCCAGCAGCACCCAAACGACTAGCGGGGGCACAGATACGCAGTATTTT	CASSTQTTSGGTDTQYF
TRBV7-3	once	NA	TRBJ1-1	TGTGCCAGCAGCTTTGGGGAACAACAGGGTACCACTGAAGCTTTCTTT	CASSFGEQQGTTEAFF
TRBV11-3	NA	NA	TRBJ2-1	TGTGCCAGCTCCCCCGGGGGCAGGGGAGCCGAGAGGCAGTTCTTC	CASSPGGRGAERQFF
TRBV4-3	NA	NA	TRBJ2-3	TGCGCCAGCGCAGCAGGATCCACAGATACGCAGTATTTT	CASAAGSTDTQYF
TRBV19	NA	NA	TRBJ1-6	TGTGCCAGTAGTGTAAGCCGTTCACCCCTCCACTTT	CASSVSRSPLHF
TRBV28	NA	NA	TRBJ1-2	TGTGCCAGCAGTTCCGGGGCCGGGGGGAAATACTATGGCTACACCTTC	CASSSGAGGKYYGYTF
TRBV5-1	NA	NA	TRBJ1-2	TGCGCCAGCAGCCGCGGGCTTCCGGAGGGCTATGGCTACACCTTC	CASSRGLPEGYGYTF
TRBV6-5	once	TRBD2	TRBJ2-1	TGTGCCAGCAAGATACTAGCGGGAGGCTACAATGAGCAGTTCTTC	CASKILAGGYNEQFF
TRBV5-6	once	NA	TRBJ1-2	TGTGCCAGCAGGGTCTGGGTGAGCGATGGCTACACCTTC	CASRVWVSDGYTF
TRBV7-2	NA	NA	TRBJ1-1	TGTGCCAGCAGCCCTAAGGGCCAGATATCCGAAGCTTTCTTT	CASSPKGQISEAFF
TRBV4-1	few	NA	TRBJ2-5	TGCGCCAGCAGCCGACTAGTTAAAGAGACCCAGTACTTC	CASSRLVKETQYF
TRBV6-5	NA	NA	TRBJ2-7	TGTGCCAGCAGATCGGATGGGGCACGCGAGCAGTACTTC	CASRSDGAREQYF
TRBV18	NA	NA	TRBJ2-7	TGTGCCAGCTCAGGGACGTCCCCCTCCTACGAGCAGTACTTC	CASSGTSPSYEQYF
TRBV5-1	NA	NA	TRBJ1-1	TGCGCCAGCAGCTTGGGGGGGCCTGGCACTGAAGCTTTCTTT	CASSLGGPGTEAFF
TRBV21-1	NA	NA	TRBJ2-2	TGTGCCAGCAGCAAAGCCGGGACAGGGGCTGGGGAGCTGTTTTTT	CASSKAGTGAGELFF
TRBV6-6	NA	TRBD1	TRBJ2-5	TGTGCCAGCAGTTACCCCAAACAGGGGGTCGGGGAGACCCAGTACTTC	CASSYPKQGVGETQYF
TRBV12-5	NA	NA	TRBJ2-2	TGTGCTAGTGGTTTTTTGGGCACCGGGGAGCTGTTTTTT	CASGFLGTGELFF
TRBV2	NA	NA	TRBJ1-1	TGTGCATCCCTCGAGAACATGAACACTGAAGCTTTCTTT	CASLENMNTEAFF